Following are 16 T cell receptor beta chains from one sample sequenced in a study of cytomegalovirus exposure and HLA in healthy donors. PCR primers comprised 60 Vbeta and 13 Jbeta primers. Generated by immunoSEQ multiplex PCR, the TCRdb table keeps only in-frame clones and is missing some. This listing includes approximately 120,000 clones. Specimen: PBMCs. The receptors shown here come from a middle-aged man in good health and CMV-seronegative.

The V and J genes are TRBV28 and TRBJ2-5, with D maybe TRBD2 (6 bases). Trimming left V 6 bases short and J 5 bases short, with 10 bases between. The CDR3 covers 12 residues. Germline CDR1 MDHEN, CDR2 SYDVKM. The CDR3: CASRGTLETQYF. In nucleotides, the CDR3 is TGTGCCAGCAGGGGGACTTTGGAGACCCAGTACTTC.

The genes are TRBV4-1 and TRBJ2-5, with 7 bases fitting TRBD2. Germline CDR1 is MGHRA and CDR2 is YSYEKL. CDR3 length equals 14 residues. The V segment lost 1 base and the J segment 4 bases; nucleotides outside the gene matches: 3. In DNA form, the CDR3 reads TGCGCCAGCAGCCAAGCATTAGCGGGAGAGACCCAGTACTTC. Translating gives CASSQALAGETQYF.

V is TRBV4-1 and J is TRBJ2-1; possibly TRBD2 for D (5 bases). The V and J ends lost 0 bases and 10 bases respectively, with 19 bases between them. CDR1 is MGHRA and CDR2 is YSYEKL in the germline V gene. CDR3 length: 16 residues. Written as DNA, the CDR3 is TGCGCCAGCAGCCAAGATGGGATAGCGCCAGGAAGGGAGCAGTTCTTC. It yields the protein CASSQDGIAPGREQFF.

The J gene is TRBJ1-4, the V gene TRBV25-1, with a possible D match to TRBD1 (5 bases). CDR3 length: 15 amino acids. V lost 2 bases and J lost 10, with 17 bases in between. Germline V gene lookup returns CDR1 MGHDK and CDR2 SYGVNS. The CDR3 protein is CASSEGGGNSRKLFF. The CDR3 DNA reads as TGTGCCAGCAGTGAAGGGGGGGGGAACTCTCGAAAACTGTTTTTT.

V gene TRBV2 combines with J gene TRBJ2-2; 9 bases are shared with TRBD2. CDR1 is SNHLY, CDR2 FYNNEI, per germline. The length of the CDR3 is 16 residues. The V and J ends lost 4 bases and 5 bases, in that order; junction bases with no gene match: 8. The CDR3 sequence: CASSGAGGPGTGELFF. In DNA, the CDR3 is TGTGCCAGCAGTGGGGCGGGAGGGCCGGGTACCGGGGAGCTGTTTTTT.

This sequence joins TRBV10-3 and TRBJ2-2, with TRBD2 identical over 8 bases. V shed 3 bases, J shed 4 bases, and the junction held 7 bases outside the gene matches. The germline V gene encodes CDR1 ENHRY and CDR2 SYGVKD. This CDR3 is built from 16 residues. CDR3 coding DNA: TGTGCCATCAGTGATACGCTAGCGGGTTCCACCGGGGAGCTGTTTTTT. Residues: CAISDTLAGSTGELFF.

The gene calls are TRBV15 and TRBJ1-2; possibly TRBD1 for D (6 bases). V lost 4 bases, J lost 3 bases, and 18 bases lay in between. From germline, CDR1 is LNHNV and CDR2 YYDKDF (reference sequence). The CDR3 consists of 16 residues. The CDR3 nucleotides are TGTGCCACCAGCACAGTCCCGATAGACAGGCACTATGGCTACACCTTC. Protein: CATSTVPIDRHYGYTF.

The genes are TRBV28 and TRBJ1-2, with TRBD1 as a possible D gene (5 bases). Trimming took off 10 bases at V and 4 bases at J, with 13 bases between the two ends. Germline lookup yields CDR1 MDHEN and CDR2 SYDVKM. The CDR3 covers 12 residues. The CDR3 spells CATRVGGYGYTF. In DNA, the CDR3 is TGTGCCACAAGGGTGGGGGGCTATGGCTACACCTTC.

This rearrangement joins TRBV30 to TRBJ1-5; 8 bases line up with TRBD1. Germline-derived CDR1 and CDR2 are GTSNPN and SVGIG (reference sequence). V shed 3 bases and J 2 bases; nucleotides not matched to a gene: 3. CDR3 length: 14 residues. CDR3 bases: TGTGCCTGGAGCTTGGACAGGGGCAATCAGCCCCAGCATTTT. Its translation is CAWSLDRGNQPQHF. Variable domain in full (rest from reference TRBV30 and TRBJ1-5): SQTIHQWPATLVQPVGSPLSLECTVEGTSNPNLYWYRQAAGRGLQLLFYSVGIGQISSEVPQNLSASRPQDRQFILSSKKLLLSDSGFYLCAWSLDRGNQPQHFGDGTRLSIL.

The V call is TRBV6-1, the J call TRBJ1-5, with a weak D call TRBD1 (5 bases). This CDR3 spans 16 amino acids. V lost 1 base and J lost 6, with 16 bases in between. Per germline, CDR1 MNHNS and CDR2 SASEGT. CDR3 bases: TGTGCCAGCAGTGAAGGGGGAAGGGGTATAGGTCAGCCCCAGCATTTT. It specifies CASSEGGRGIGQPQHF.

The chain couples TRBV5-4 to TRBJ2-3; weak D call: TRBD1 (6 bases). Germline V CDR1 and CDR2: SGHNT, YYREEE (reference sequence). V dropped 5 bases and J dropped 7 bases, with 14 bases sitting between them. The CDR3 contains 13 residues. CDR3 sequence reads: CASRAGTTYTQYF. The CDR3 DNA is TGTGCCAGCAGGGCCGGGACAACCTATACGCAGTATTTT. Full variable domain (remainder filled in from reference TRBV5-4 and TRBJ2-3): ETGVTQSPTHLIKTRGQQVTLRCSSQSGHNTVSWYQQALGQGPQFIFQYYREEENGRGNFPPRFSGLQFPNYSSELNVNALELDDSALYLCASRAGTTYTQYFGPGTRLTVL.

The J gene is TRBJ1-2, the V gene TRBV5-1; 10 bases are shared with TRBD1. Per the germline V gene, CDR1 is SGHRS and CDR2 is YFSETQ. The J segment lost 5 bases and the V segment lost 4 bases, leaving 2 bases of the junction unmatched. There are 13 residues in the CDR3. Written as DNA, the CDR3 is TGCGCCAGCAGCCCGGGACAGGGGTATGGCTACACCTTC. Its protein is CASSPGQGYGYTF.

CDR3 protein: CAISREGTAHTGELFF. CDR3 bases: TGTGCCATCAGTAGGGAAGGGACAGCGCACACCGGGGAGCTGTTTTTT. This rearrangement joins TRBV10-3 to TRBJ2-2; 7 bases are a match to TRBD1. The ends lost 5 bases at V and 3 bases at J; junction bases unmatched: 9. Germline CDR1 and CDR2: ENHRY and SYGVKD. This CDR3 has 16 residues.

CDR3 region: CASSLGTGIYGYTF. In nucleotides, the CDR3 is TGTGCCAGCAGCTTGGGGACAGGGATTTATGGCTACACCTTC. V and J are TRBV5-5 and TRBJ1-2; 8 bases agree with TRBD1. V trimming: 0 bases; J trimming: 5 bases; junction bases outside the gene matches: 3. Germline V lookup: CDR1 SGHKS, CDR2 YYEKEE (reference sequence). The CDR3 contains 14 residues.

The V and J genes are TRBV7-2 and TRBJ2-1; the match to TRBD2 covers 8 bases. The CDR3 loop spans 15 amino acids. With V trimmed by 1 base and J by 2 bases, 1 base remained unmatched. In germline, CDR1 is SGHTA, CDR2 FQGNSA. The CDR3 DNA reads as TGTGCCAGCAGCTTAGTTAGCGGGACCTACAATGAGCAGTTCTTC. This gives the protein CASSLVSGTYNEQFF.

The rearrangement joins TRBV5-1 to TRBJ2-2, with D tentatively TRBD1 (6 bases). CDR3 size: 13 residues. The V end was cut by 4 bases, the J end by 4 bases, with 8 bases between. Germline V lookup: CDR1 SGHRS, CDR2 YFSETQ. The CDR3, as DNA: TGCGCCAGCAGCCAACAGGGCACCGGGGAGCTGTTTTTT. Translation: CASSQQGTGELFF.